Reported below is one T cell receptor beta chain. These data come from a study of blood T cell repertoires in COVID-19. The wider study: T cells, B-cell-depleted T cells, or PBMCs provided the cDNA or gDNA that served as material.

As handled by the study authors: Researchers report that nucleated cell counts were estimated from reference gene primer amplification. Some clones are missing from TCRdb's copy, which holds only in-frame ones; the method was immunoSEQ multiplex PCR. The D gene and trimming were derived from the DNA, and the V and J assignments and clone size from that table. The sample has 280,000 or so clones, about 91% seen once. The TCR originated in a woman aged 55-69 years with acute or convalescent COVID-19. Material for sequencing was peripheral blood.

The CDR3 loop is CATTRAKSGGKYEQYF. Here the CDR3 DNA reads TGTGCCACCACCCGAGCGAAGAGCGGGGGGAAGTACGAGCAGTACTTC. This chain joins TRBV24-1 and TRBJ2-7; 9 bases are a match to TRBD2. Germline V lookup: CDR1 KGHDR, CDR2 SFDVKD. J gave up 4 bases and V 8 bases, and 14 bases lay outside the gene matches. This CDR3 is 16 amino acids long.